Described below is a single T cell receptor (beta chain) sequence and its context. Antigen specificity is unknown. This record comes from a study of regulatory T cells in long-lasting Graves disease. Study-level findings and limits: Persistent disease samples used TRBV28, TRBJ1-2 and TRBJ2-5 preferentially.

The V and J ends lost 3 bases and 9 bases, in that order; junction bases with no gene match: 4. There are 13 residues in the CDR3. CDR1 is SGHKS, CDR2 YYEKEE, per germline (reference sequence). Time point noted: persistent/refractory GD, antithyroid drugs over 5 years with positive TRAb. PBMC RNA was the source of the TCR library. Sequencing libraries for TCR beta were prepared with iRepertoire HTBI primers and Arm-PCR of CDR3 regions. TCRdb re-called the multiplex PCR reads through MiXCR, storing one row per CDR3 protein. Seen here are 420,000 or so distinct CDR3 sequences, around a quarter observed once, and the top ten hold roughly 30%.

V gene TRBV5-5 combines with J gene TRBJ1-1; the match to TRBD1 covers 11 bases. The source of this sequence is a female donor with Graves disease. Sequencing was performed on peripheral blood mononuclear cells (PBMCs), taken when the disease was refractory, from a patient treated with antithyroid drugs. The CDR3 is CASSWGQGVQAFF. DNA of the CDR3: TGTGCCAGCAGCTGGGGACAGGGGGTTCAAGCTTTCTTT.